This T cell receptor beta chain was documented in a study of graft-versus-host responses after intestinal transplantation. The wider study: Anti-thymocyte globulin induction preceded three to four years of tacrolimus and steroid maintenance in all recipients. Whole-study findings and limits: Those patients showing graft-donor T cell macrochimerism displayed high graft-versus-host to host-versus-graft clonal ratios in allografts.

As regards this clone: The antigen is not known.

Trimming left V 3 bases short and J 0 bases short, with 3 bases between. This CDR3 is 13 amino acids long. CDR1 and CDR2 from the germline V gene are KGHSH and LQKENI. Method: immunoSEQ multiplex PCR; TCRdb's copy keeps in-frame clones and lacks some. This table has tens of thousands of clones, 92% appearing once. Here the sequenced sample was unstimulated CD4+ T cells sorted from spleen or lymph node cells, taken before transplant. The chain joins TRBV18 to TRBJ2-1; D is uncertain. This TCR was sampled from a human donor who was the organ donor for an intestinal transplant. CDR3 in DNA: TGTGCCAGCTCACCTTACTCCTACAATGAGCAGTTCTTC. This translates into CASSPYSYNEQFF.